This entry is about one T cell receptor (beta chain). Its antigen target is currently unknown. One base away there is no much larger clone; base qualities are not given. The donors were healthy, HIV-negative adults who had no recently reported acute infections or vaccinations. Every donor was a Caucasian adult living in Nashville, Tennessee, USA. The CD8 memory samples were a combination of magnetically selected CD45RO+ cells and CCR7-negative CD45RA+ effector memory (TemRA) cells. Blood was obtained by leukapheresis, after which PBMCs were separated by Ficoll-Histopaque density gradient centrifugation and cryopreserved in liquid nitrogen vapor phase. Purity and quantity of every magnetically sorted T cell population were checked by analytical flow cytometry. Genomic DNA was isolated from every sorted fraction and measured by UV absorbance on a Nanodrop 2000c. The CDR3 measures 14 amino acids from cysteine to phenylalanine. The retained sequence is limited to the CDR3, 42 bases, with the frame set at the first base. Looking up the germline V gene (reference sequence) yields CDR1 SGHNT and CDR2 YYREEE. V is reduced by 0 bases and J by 2 bases, leaving a spacing of 9 bases between them.

Using the deep immunoSEQ assay, multiplex PCR amplified TCR CDR3 regions from genomic DNA. Genomic DNA extracted from each cell subset was distributed evenly over all wells of several immunoSEQ 96-well plates, and each plate served as one replicate. Each replicate PCR for sorted subsets received 200 ng genomic DNA, equal to roughly 30,000 T cell genomes. Purified libraries were quantified with a Qubit 3.0 fluorometer, sized on a Bioanalyzer 2100, and re-quantified with the KAPA Library Quantification kit. Every immunoSEQ 96-well plate was sequenced on a dedicated single-read 150-cycle Illumina NextSeq 550 flow cell. On the study's bioinformatics: The immunoSEQ output contained only junctional sequences without quality scores, so filtering could not match that applied to full-length reads. Sequences were annotated with PyIR, a Python wrapper for IgBLAST v1.9, and V/J genes and CDR3 were assigned using IMGT germline references. Reads with weak V/J assignments (E-value above 1e-6), missing CDR3, stop codons, out-of-frame junctions, or ambiguous translated residues were removed. V3J clonotypes were defined as sequences sharing an identical inferred V gene, J gene, and CDR3 amino acid sequence. Percentage overlap between repertoires was computed as shared unique clonotypes divided by the size of the smaller repertoire. Repertoire richness was assessed with RTK rarefaction, the Chao1 estimator, and Recon v2.1 estimates of unobserved clonotypes. Generation probabilities were computed with OLGA for all TCRbeta clonotypes obtained by the gDNA method from several donors. Sourced from immuneACCESS, this table was stored by TCRdb with only in-frame sequences that have V and J called. A share of the clones is absent; for the studies checked, an unresolved V gene accounts for under half, and the remainder has no known explanation. Clonal size and the V and J genes are those of that table, whereas D and trimming came from the DNA. The sample table lists 600,000 to 750,000 clones, 90% of them with a count of one. The ten largest clones add up to more than 30% of the sample.

The sample is drawn from a study of shared clonotypes between healthy human individuals (dated by TCRdb to 2018 to 2020). Regarding the research as a whole: A couple of women and a few men aged 18 to 49 years were included in the cohort. Per donor, three plates each were used for CD4 naive and CD4 memory, two for CD8 naive, and one for CD8 memory. Blood TCR repertoires of roughly five healthy adults were deeply sequenced to estimate repertoire size and the extent of clonotype sharing between individuals. Different laboratories and diverse techniques were used to prepare libraries and sequence TCR repertoires, to increase sequencing depth and limit assay-specific biases. Per donor, leukapheresis produced somewhere between about 0.94 and 8.9 billion PBMCs.

What the research found in general, with its limitations: Sampling was limited to blood, and TCR repertoires in tissue likely differ from TCR repertoires in blood. Clonotypes shared by all four sorted-subset donors showed higher generation probabilities than non-shared clonotypes. Pairwise subsampling led to the expectation that sequencing depth would affect the degree of clonotype sharing among donors. Rarefaction of sorted-subset datasets indicated incomplete sequencing despite the large sequencing depth. Because the study included only a small number of donors, the genetic and exposure-history diversity represented was limited. Naive subsets generally had larger estimated clonotype richness than memory subsets did. Approximately 4.8% of naive CD4, 3.5% of naive CD8, roughly 2.4% of memory CD4, and 0.4% of memory CD8 clonotypes were shared across four donors.

The clonotype was recovered from a man aged 18 to 30 in good health. Some clones in this sample may be carry-over from other donors' samples. The chain is assembled from TRBV5-4 and TRBJ2-7, with the D call perhaps TRBD1 or TRBD2, as 5 bases match in each case. Material: memory CD8+ T cells from PBMCs. The label giving this sample's cell subset or site can be read as: CD45RO+ cells pooled with CCR7-negative TemRA cells. The CDR3 reads CASSLVGRTYEQYF. The nucleotide sequence is TGTGCCAGCAGCTTGGTGGGACGGACCTACGAGCAGTACTTC.